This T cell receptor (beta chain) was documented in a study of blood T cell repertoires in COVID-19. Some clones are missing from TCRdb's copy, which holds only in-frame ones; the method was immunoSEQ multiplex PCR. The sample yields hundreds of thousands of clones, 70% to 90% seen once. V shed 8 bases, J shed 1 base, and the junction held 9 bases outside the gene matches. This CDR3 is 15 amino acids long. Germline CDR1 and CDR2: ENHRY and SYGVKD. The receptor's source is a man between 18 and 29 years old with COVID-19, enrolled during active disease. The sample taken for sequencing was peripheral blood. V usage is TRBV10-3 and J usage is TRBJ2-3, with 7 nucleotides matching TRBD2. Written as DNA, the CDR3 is TGTGCCATCCGGCCATCTAGCGGCCGCACAGATACGCAGTATTTT. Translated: CAIRPSSGRTDTQYF.